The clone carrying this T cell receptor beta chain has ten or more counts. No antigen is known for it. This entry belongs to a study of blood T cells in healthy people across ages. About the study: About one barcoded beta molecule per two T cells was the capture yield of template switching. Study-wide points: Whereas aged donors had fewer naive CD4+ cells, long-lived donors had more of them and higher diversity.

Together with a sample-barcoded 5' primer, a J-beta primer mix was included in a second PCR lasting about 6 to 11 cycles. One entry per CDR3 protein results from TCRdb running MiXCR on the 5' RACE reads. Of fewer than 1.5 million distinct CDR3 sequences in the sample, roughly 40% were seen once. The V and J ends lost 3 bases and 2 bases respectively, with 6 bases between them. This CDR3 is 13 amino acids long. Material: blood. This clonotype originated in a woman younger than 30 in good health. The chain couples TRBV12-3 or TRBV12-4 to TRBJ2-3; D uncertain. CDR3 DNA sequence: TGTGCCAGCAGTTTTCCTAACACAGATACGCAGTATTTT. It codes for CASSFPNTDTQYF.